These 16 T cell receptor beta chains originate from one sample sequenced in a study of cytomegalovirus exposure and HLA in healthy donors. Data came from immunoSEQ multiplex PCR; TCRdb stores just in-frame clones and leaves some out. The repertoire includes roughly 200,000 clones, around 80% of them detected once, and around 1.2% sits in the top ten. Material for sequencing was PBMCs. Every receptor here comes from a woman younger than 45 in good health and CMV-seronegative.

The chain combines TRBV2 with TRBJ1-1; 7 bases are a match to TRBD1. The CDR3 is 13 amino acids. Per germline, CDR1 SNHLY and CDR2 FYNNEI. V lost 7 bases and J lost 5; bases outside the gene matches: 7. Here the CDR3 DNA reads TGTGCCAGCACTGGACAGGTAGCGACTGAAGCTTTCTTT. It encodes CASTGQVATEAFF.

The V call is TRBV5-1, the J call TRBJ1-2, with a weak D call TRBD1 (6 bases). CDR3 length: 16 amino acids. Trimming cost V 4 bases and J 0 bases, with 16 bases left between them. Germline CDR1 is SGHRS and CDR2 is YFSETQ. The CDR3 DNA reads TGCGCCAGCAGCCCCTCGACAGGAAACGCTAACTATGGCTACACCTTC. Translation gives CASSPSTGNANYGYTF.

This chain joins TRBV4-2 and TRBJ1-4; 8 bases line up with TRBD1. Germline V lookup: CDR1 LGHNA, CDR2 YNFKEQ. The V gene end was trimmed by 0 bases and the J gene end by 8 bases; junction bases not matched to a gene: 5. The CDR3 length is 15 residues. CDR3 DNA sequence: TGTGCCAGCAGCCAAGAATGGACAGGGACCGAAAAACTGTTTTTT. It is translated as CASSQEWTGTEKLFF.

This rearrangement joins TRBV6-5 to TRBJ1-2; 9 nucleotides match TRBD1. The CDR3 is made up of 15 amino acids. The junction had 9 bases not matched to a gene; V was cut back by 4 bases and J by 6 bases. The germline gives CDR1 MNHEY, CDR2 SVGAGI. CDR3 nucleotide sequence: TGTGCCAGCAGTTCGGGGACAGGGTGGGAAGATGGCTACACCTTC. Residues: CASSSGTGWEDGYTF.

The chain links TRBV10-1 to TRBJ2-3; TRBD2 might be the D (6 bases). The V and J ends lost 3 bases and 0 bases respectively, with 13 bases between them. The CDR3 extends over 16 amino acids. Per the germline V gene, CDR1 is WNHNN and CDR2 is SYGVQD (reference sequence). The CDR3: CASSEERVTSTDTQYF. CDR3 bases: TGCGCCAGCAGTGAAGAGCGGGTAACTAGCACAGATACGCAGTATTTT.

J is TRBJ1-2 and V is TRBV10-2, with 8 bases lining up with TRBD1. V lost 7 bases and J lost 7; bases outside the gene matches: 5. The CDR3 has 12 residues. The germline CDR1 and CDR2 sequences are WSHSY and SAAADI. The CDR3 region has the DNA TGCGCCAGCACCGGGACAGGTCTTGGCTACACCTTC. Amino acids: CASTGTGLGYTF.

The chain couples TRBV10-2 to TRBJ2-7; D is perhaps TRBD1 (5 bases). The CDR3 spans 18 residues. V lost 1 base and J 0 bases, leaving 19 bases between the germline ends. Germline values: CDR1 WSHSY, CDR2 SAAADI. The CDR3 bases are TGCGCCAGCAGTGAGTTAAAGTTGAGGAACAGGAGCTCCTACGAGCAGTACTTC. It translates to CASSELKLRNRSSYEQYF.

The chain recombines TRBV29-1 with TRBJ1-1, with D possibly TRBD1 on 5 matching bases. Germline CDR1 reads SQVTM; CDR2 reads ANQGSEA. V dropped 6 bases and J dropped 4 bases, with 15 bases sitting between them. The CDR3 is 13 residues long. The DNA of the CDR3 is TGCAGCGTGGGGGGAGGGGTGGGCACTGAAGCTTTCTTT. This gives the protein CSVGGGVGTEAFF.

This clone occurred a few times. The CDR3 reads CASSLGHIYTDTQYF. CDR3 bases: TGTGCCAGCAGCTTAGGGCACATATACACAGATACGCAGTATTTT. The chain uses TRBV7-9 and TRBJ2-3; D gene ambiguous. Trimming pared 1 base from V and 2 bases from J, leaving 10 bases between. This CDR3 contains 15 residues. Germline V gene sequence: CDR1 SEHNR, CDR2 FQNEAQ (reference sequence).

This chain connects TRBV18 to TRBJ1-3, with unresolved D. V shed 3 bases and J shed 2 bases, with 8 bases lying between them. The CDR3 loop spans 14 amino acids. Germline assignment: CDR1 KGHSH and CDR2 LQKENI. Written as DNA, the CDR3 is TGTGCCAGCTCACCCCGACTGGCTGGAAACACCATATATTTT. Translated, it gives CASSPRLAGNTIYF.

This clone has just a few counts. V and J are TRBV6-1 and TRBJ1-2, with TRBD1 matching 7 bases. In germline, CDR1 is MNHNS, CDR2 SASEGT. The CDR3 runs 13 residues. V was clipped by 11 bases and J by 4 bases; unmatched bases: 10. CDR3 nucleotide sequence: TGTGCCCTAGGGACAGACCTACTCTATGGCTACACCTTC. This sequence encodes CALGTDLLYGYTF.

The CDR3 protein is CASSSGSQNYGYTF. The CDR3 coding sequence is TGCGCCAGCAGCTCCGGGAGTCAAAACTATGGCTACACCTTC. The chain couples TRBV10-1 to TRBJ1-2; D gene ambiguous. V was shortened by 6 bases and J by 2 bases, with 13 bases between the two germline ends. The CDR3 extends over 14 amino acids. Germline V CDR1 and CDR2: WNHNN, SYGVQD (reference sequence).

The V gene is TRBV9, the J gene TRBJ2-2; 9 bases are a match to TRBD2. The CDR3 contains 15 residues. Germline V gene lookup returns CDR1 SGDLS and CDR2 YYNGEE. The ends lost 4 bases at V and 6 bases at J; junction bases unmatched: 7. As DNA, the CDR3 is TGTGCCAGCAGCCCTAGGACTAGCGTGTCCGGGGAGCTGTTTTTT. Amino acid sequence: CASSPRTSVSGELFF.

This clone was counted only a few times. The chain joins TRBV27 to TRBJ1-3; 11 bases match TRBD1. Germline V gene sequence: CDR1 MNHEY, CDR2 SMNVEV (reference sequence). V lost 6 bases and J lost 2; bases outside the gene matches: 3. The CDR3 has 15 amino acids. CDR3 residues: CASRRTGGPGNTIYF. CDR3 DNA sequence: TGTGCCAGCAGACGGACAGGGGGCCCTGGAAACACCATATATTTT.

The chain uses TRBV4-1 and TRBJ2-7, with a tentative D call TRBD1 (6 bases). Germline V gives CDR1 MGHRA, CDR2 YSYEKL. There are 15 residues in the CDR3. The V gene lost 1 base and the J gene lost 2 bases, with 12 bases spanning the gap. CDR3 protein: CASSQGSDRAYEQYF. The CDR3 DNA reads TGCGCCAGCAGCCAAGGGTCGGACAGAGCCTACGAGCAGTACTTC.

V is TRBV30 and J is TRBJ2-1; 13 positions match TRBD2. The CDR3 totals 19 residues. J lost 0 bases, V lost 0 bases, and 8 bases had no gene match. The germline V gene has CDR1 GTSNPN and CDR2 SVGIG (reference sequence). The CDR3 coding sequence is TGTGCCTGGAGTGTAGATCCGGGACTAGCGGGAAGCTCCTACAATGAGCAGTTCTTC. It yields the protein CAWSVDPGLAGSSYNEQFF. The complete variable domain, with remaining parts taken from reference TRBV30 and TRBJ2-1, reads SQTIHQWPATLVQPVGSPLSLECTVEGTSNPNLYWYRQAAGRGLQLLFYSVGIGQISSEVPQNLSASRPQDRQFILSSKKLLLSDSGFYLCAWSVDPGLAGSSYNEQFFGPGTRLTVL.